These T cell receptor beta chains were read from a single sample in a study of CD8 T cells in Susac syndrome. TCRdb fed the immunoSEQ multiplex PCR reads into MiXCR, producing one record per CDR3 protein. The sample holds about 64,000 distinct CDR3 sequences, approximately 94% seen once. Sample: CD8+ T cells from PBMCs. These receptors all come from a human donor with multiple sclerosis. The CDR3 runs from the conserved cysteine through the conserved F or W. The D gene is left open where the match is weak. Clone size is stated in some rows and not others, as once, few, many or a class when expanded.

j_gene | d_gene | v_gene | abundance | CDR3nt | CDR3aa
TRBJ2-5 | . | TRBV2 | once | TGTGCCAGCAGTGTTTGGGTTGAAGAGACCCAGTACTTC | CASSVWVEETQYF
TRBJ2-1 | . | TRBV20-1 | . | TGCTGTGCTTGGATCGGGGGTGAGCAGTTCTTC | CCAWIGGEQFF
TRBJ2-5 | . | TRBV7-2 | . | TGTGCCAGCAGCTTTTTTGGGGCAGGGCCCCAAGAGACCCAGTACTTC | CASSFFGAGPQETQYF
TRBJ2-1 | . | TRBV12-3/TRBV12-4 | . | TGTGCCAGCAGCGTCTCACGGGGTGAGAATGAGCAGTTCTTC | CASSVSRGENEQFF
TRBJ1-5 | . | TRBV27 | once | TGTGCCAGCAGAGTTGGGATTAGCAATCAGCCCCAGCATTTT | CASRVGISNQPQHF
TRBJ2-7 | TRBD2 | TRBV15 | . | TGTGCCACGGGTAGCGGGAGGGTCTACGAGCAGTACTTC | CATGSGRVYEQYF
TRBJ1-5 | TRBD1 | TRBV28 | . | TGTGCCAGCAGGTACAGGGGGCCCAATCAGCCCCAGCATTTT | CASRYRGPNQPQHF
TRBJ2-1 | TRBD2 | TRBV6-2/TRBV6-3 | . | TGTGCCAGCAGTTATGGTAGCGGGGGGTCCCACAATGAGCAGTTCTTC | CASSYGSGGSHNEQFF
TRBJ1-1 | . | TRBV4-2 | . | TGTGCCAGCAGCCAGCAGGCCGGACAGAACACTGAAGCTTTCTTT | CASSQQAGQNTEAFF
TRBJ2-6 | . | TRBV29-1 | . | TGCAGCGTAAAGGGAACCGGGGCCAACGTCCTGACTTTC | CSVKGTGANVLTF
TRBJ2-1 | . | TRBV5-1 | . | TGCGCCAGCAGCCCGGGCCCGGGATGGGATGAGCAGTTCTTC | CASSPGPGWDEQFF
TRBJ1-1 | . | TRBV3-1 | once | TGTGCCAGCAGCTGGGACCGCGAGGAAGCTTTCTTT | CASSWDREEAFF
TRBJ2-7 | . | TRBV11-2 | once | TGTGCCAGCCGAACTGGGCAGGGTGAGCAGTACTTC | CASRTGQGEQYF
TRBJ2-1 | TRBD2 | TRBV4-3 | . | TGCGCCAGCAGCCAGGTACTTAGCGGGGGGTCCTACAATGAGCAGTTCTTC | CASSQVLSGGSYNEQFF
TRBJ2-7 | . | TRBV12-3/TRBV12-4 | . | TGTGCCAGCAGTTTGGGGTTCACCTACGAGCAGTACTTC | CASSLGFTYEQYF
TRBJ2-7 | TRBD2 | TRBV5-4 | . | TGTGCCAGCAGCTTGGGGCGGGAGGAGTACTTC | CASSLGREEYF
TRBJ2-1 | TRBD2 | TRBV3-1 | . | TGTGCCAGCAGCCGTCTAGCGGGAGCCTACAATGAGCAGTTCTTC | CASSRLAGAYNEQFF
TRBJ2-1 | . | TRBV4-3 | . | TGCGCCAGCAGCCAAGATCTCTCCCCAGCGAGCTCCTACAATGAGCAGTTCTTC | CASSQDLSPASSYNEQFF
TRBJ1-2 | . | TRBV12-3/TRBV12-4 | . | TGTGCCAGCAGTTTGACAGAGTTTTATGGCTACACCTTC | CASSLTEFYGYTF
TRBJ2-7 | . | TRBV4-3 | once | TGCGCCAGCAGCCAAGATAGGGGGTCCTACGAGCAGTACTTC | CASSQDRGSYEQYF
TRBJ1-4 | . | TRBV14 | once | TGTGCCAGCAGCCAGCGGCGGACGGGAGAGGAAAAACTGTTTTTT | CASSQRRTGEEKLFF
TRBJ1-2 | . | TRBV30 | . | TGTGCCTGGAGTTCTACAGGGACGGATGGCTACACCTTC | CAWSSTGTDGYTF
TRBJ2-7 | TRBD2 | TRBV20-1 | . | TGCAGTGCTGTCCCCAGGGTCGTTAGCGGGAGGCCCTACGAGCAGTACTTC | CSAVPRVVSGRPYEQYF
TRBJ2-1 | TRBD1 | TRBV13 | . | TGTGCCAGCAGCTCCACGGGACAGGGGTACAATGAGCAGTTCTTC | CASSSTGQGYNEQFF
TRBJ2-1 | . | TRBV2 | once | TGTGCCAGCAGGACCCCGGTTACGGAGTTCTTC | CASRTPVTEFF
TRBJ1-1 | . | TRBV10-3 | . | TGTGCCATCCTCCGCGGAACTGAAGCTTTCTTT | CAILRGTEAFF
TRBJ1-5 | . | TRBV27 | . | TGTGCCAGCAGTTTTGAGGCAAAGGAGGGCCAGCCCCAGCATTTT | CASSFEAKEGQPQHF
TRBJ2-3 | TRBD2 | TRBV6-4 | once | TGTGCCAGCAGTGACATAAGCGGGGGATCAGATACGCAGTATTTT | CASSDISGGSDTQYF